The 32 T cell receptor beta chains in this list originate from one sample, sequenced in a study of cytomegalovirus exposure and HLA in healthy donors. In the PCR, 60 Vbeta and 13 Jbeta primers were used. The method was immunoSEQ multiplex PCR; TCRdb's version includes in-frame clones alone and lacks a portion of them. This sample has about 150,000 clones; approximately 85% occur once, and the top ten carry 6.3%. Sequencing was carried out using PBMCs. All receptors come from a man aged 45 to 65 in good health and CMV-seropositive.

The chain combines TRBV28 with TRBJ2-3, with TRBD1 identical over 11 bases. With 6 bases clipped from V and 2 bases from J, the junction kept 4 bases outside the gene matches. The germline V gene encodes CDR1 MDHEN and CDR2 SYDVKM. This CDR3 spans 15 amino acids. The CDR3 protein is CASSPGQGATDTQYF. The CDR3 region has the DNA TGTGCCAGCAGCCCCGGACAGGGGGCCACAGATACGCAGTATTTT.

This clone was observed a few times. The genes are TRBV23-1 and TRBJ2-2; tentative D call: TRBD2 (5 bases). TRBV23-1 is sorted into the ORF group, with uncertain function. Trimming removed 2 bases at V and 0 bases at J, with 13 bases between. There are 17 residues in the CDR3. The CDR3 protein is CASSQPSLETNTGELFF. CDR3 sequence (DNA): TGCGCCAGCAGTCAACCTTCACTAGAGACGAACACCGGGGAGCTGTTTTTT.

In the case of this clone: At one boundary the junction diverges from the germline segment, which might be a read error. The rearrangement uses TRBV6-5 and TRBJ2-7; D is possibly TRBD2 (7 bases). The CDR3 has 12 residues. Per the germline V gene, CDR1 is MNHEY and CDR2 is SVGAGI. This CDR3 reads CASSRGGLERYF. The CDR3 bases are TGTGCCAGCAGTAGGGGGGGACTCGAGCGGTACTTC.

The chain employs TRBV11-3 and TRBJ2-7, with D unresolved. The CDR3 covers 15 residues. Deletions cut 0 bases from V and 0 bases from J, with 9 bases between. Germline CDR1 is SGHNT and CDR2 is YENEEA. The CDR3 region is CASSLDHDISYEQYF. The CDR3 DNA reads TGTGCCAGCAGCTTAGATCACGACATCTCCTACGAGCAGTACTTC.

This chain joins TRBV7-2 and TRBJ1-2, with 7 positions matching TRBD1. After removal of 3 bases from V and 8 bases from J, the junction contained 6 bases not matched to a gene. CDR1 and CDR2 (germline): SGHTA, FQGNSA. The CDR3 is 13 residues long. The CDR3 DNA reads as TGTGCCAGCAGCTTCGACAGGGTTGACGGCTACACCTTC. It is translated as CASSFDRVDGYTF.

The chain recombines TRBV10-3 with TRBJ2-3; TRBD2 aligns across 7 bases. The CDR3 length is 15 residues. V trimming: 4 bases; J trimming: 4 bases; junction bases outside the gene matches: 8. Per the germline V gene, CDR1 is ENHRY and CDR2 is SYGVKD. The CDR3 DNA follows: TGTGCCATCAGTGGGGAGGGAGGGCCCTCAGATACGCAGTATTTT. The encoded protein is CAISGEGGPSDTQYF.

V and J are TRBV5-4 and TRBJ1-2; 7 bases agree with TRBD1. The V gene end was trimmed by 6 bases and the J gene end by 4 bases; junction bases not matched to a gene: 15. CDR1 SGHNT and CDR2 YYREEE come from the germline V gene (reference sequence). CDR3 length: 16 residues. The CDR3 DNA is TGTGCCAGCATGCCCGAGGGACAGAAGATTGTCTATGGCTACACCTTC. Residues: CASMPEGQKIVYGYTF. Together with reference TRBV5-4 and TRBJ1-2, the CDR3 gives the full variable domain: ETGVTQSPTHLIKTRGQQVTLRCSSQSGHNTVSWYQQALGQGPQFIFQYYREEENGRGNFPPRFSGLQFPNYSSELNVNALELDDSALYLCASMPEGQKIVYGYTFGSGTRLTVV.

This clone occurred a few times. This rearrangement joins TRBV7-2 to TRBJ1-2, with 10 bases that match TRBD1. Germline loops: CDR1 SGHTA, CDR2 FQGNSA. V shed 5 bases, J shed 4 bases, and the junction held 7 bases outside the gene matches. The CDR3 sequence is 15 residues long. CDR3 nucleotide sequence: TGTGCCAGCAGCCCAATGGGACAGGGGACCTATGGCTACACCTTC. It translates to CASSPMGQGTYGYTF.

The V and J genes are TRBV18 and TRBJ2-1; D remains unclear. The CDR3 contains 15 residues. Germline CDR1 and CDR2: KGHSH and LQKENI. V was shortened by 2 bases and J by 3 bases, with 11 bases between the two germline ends. CDR3 region: CASSPTAVGYNEQFF. CDR3 coding DNA: TGTGCCAGCTCACCAACGGCGGTCGGCTACAATGAGCAGTTCTTC.

This chain connects TRBV6-5 to TRBJ2-5, with a possible D match to TRBD1 (7 bases). CDR3 length: 16 residues. The ends were cut back, 0 bases at V and 4 bases at J, with 15 bases in the middle. CDR1 is MNHEY and CDR2 is SVGAGI in the germline V gene. Written as DNA, the CDR3 is TGTGCCAGCAGTTACTCGGAGGGGGCAGGGGGAGAGACCCAGTACTTC. The encoded protein is CASSYSEGAGGETQYF.

The chain carries TRBV27 and TRBJ2-3; 10 bases are a match to TRBD2. The CDR3 covers 21 residues. Per the germline V gene, CDR1 is MNHEY and CDR2 is SMNVEV (reference sequence). Losses at the gene ends were 0 bases for V and 3 bases for J; bases not matched to a gene: 18. The CDR3 sequence: CASSLSGASGRKGEETDTQYF. The DNA for the CDR3 is TGTGCCAGCAGTTTATCGGGCGCTAGCGGGAGAAAGGGGGAGGAGACAGATACGCAGTATTTT.

The chain recombines TRBV5-1 with TRBJ1-1, with D possibly TRBD1 on 5 matching bases. This CDR3 spans 14 amino acids. Deletions cut 5 bases from V and 1 base from J, with 12 bases between. Germline CDR1 reads SGHRS; CDR2 reads YFSETQ. DNA for the CDR3: TGCGCCAGCAGGCGGGGCACAGGGAACACTGAAGCTTTCTTT. Translating gives CASRRGTGNTEAFF.

The chain joins TRBV5-1 to TRBJ2-5, with a tentative D call TRBD2 (5 bases). Per the germline V gene, CDR1 is SGHRS and CDR2 is YFSETQ. The germline V and J ends were trimmed by 0 bases and 0 bases, with 9 bases remaining between them. The CDR3 has 15 amino acids. The DNA for the CDR3 is TGCGCCAGCAGCTTGGGGACGGGAAACCAAGAGACCCAGTACTTC. Encoded protein: CASSLGTGNQETQYF.

The rearrangement links TRBV5-6 to TRBJ2-5, with 9 bases fitting TRBD1. The CDR3 contains 15 residues. V lost 2 bases to trimming and J lost 5 bases; unmatched junction nucleotides: 7. Germline V gene data show CDR1 as SGHDT and CDR2 as YYEEEE. CDR3 protein: CASSFGTGSLETQYF. CDR3 nucleotide sequence: TGTGCCAGCAGCTTTGGGACAGGGAGTTTGGAGACCCAGTACTTC. The full variable domain, in which reference TRBV5-6 and TRBJ2-5 provide the parts outside the CDR3, is DAGVTQSPTHLIKTRGQQVTLRCSPKSGHDTVSWYQQALGQGPQFIFQYYEEEERQRGNFPDRFSGHQFPNYSSELNVNALLLGDSALYLCASSFGTGSLETQYFGPGTRLLVL.

This clone was observed once. The chain has TRBV4-1 and TRBJ1-1; 7 bases map to TRBD1. CDR1 is MGHRA and CDR2 is YSYEKL in the germline V gene. V gave up 3 bases and J gave up 5 bases; unmatched junction bases: 9. This CDR3 contains 15 residues. The CDR3 sequence: CASSHTTGRQTEAFF. In nucleotides, the CDR3 is TGCGCCAGCAGCCATACGACAGGGAGACAAACTGAAGCTTTCTTT.

V gene TRBV6-5 combines with J gene TRBJ1-1, with D possibly TRBD1 on 6 matching bases. Germline CDR1 and CDR2: MNHEY and SVGAGI. This CDR3 has 13 residues. Trimming shortened V by 4 bases and J by 7 bases, and 13 bases separated the two germline ends. The chain's CDR3 is CASSSTGTGEAFF. The CDR3, as DNA: TGTGCCAGCAGTTCGACAGGAACGGGTGAAGCTTTCTTT.

CDR3 region: CASSSGLAEYNEQFF. The DNA of the CDR3 is TGCGCCAGCAGCTCGGGACTAGCGGAATACAATGAGCAGTTCTTC. The chain combines TRBV5-1 with TRBJ2-1; 11 bases agree with TRBD2. Trimming at V came to 3 bases and at J to 4 bases, leaving 3 bases not matched to a gene. CDR3 length: 15 residues. CDR1 is SGHRS, CDR2 YFSETQ, per germline.

The chain recombines TRBV19 with TRBJ1-5; D possibly corresponds to TRBD1 (5 bases). This CDR3 comprises 13 residues. Germline V gives CDR1 LNHDA, CDR2 SQIVND (reference sequence). Between the trimmed V and J ends, which lost 8 bases and 0 bases, there was a span of 8 bases. The chain's CDR3 is CASQGYSNQPQHF. CDR3 in DNA: TGTGCCAGTCAGGGTTATAGCAATCAGCCCCAGCATTTT.

CDR3 nucleotide sequence: TGCAGCGTATCGGACAGGGGGAACACTGAAGCTTTCTTT. Protein: CSVSDRGNTEAFF. The V gene is TRBV29-1, the J gene TRBJ1-1; 9 nucleotides match TRBD1. The CDR3 is 13 residues long. Per the germline V gene, CDR1 is SQVTM and CDR2 is ANQGSEA. Unmatched junction bases numbered 3, after V lost 6 bases and J lost 1 base.

The DNA of the CDR3 is TGTGCCAGCAGCGTAACGGCGGGAGGGTATACCGGGGAGCTGTTTTTT. This encodes CASSVTAGGYTGELFF. The gene calls are TRBV9 and TRBJ2-2, with TRBD2 matching 9 bases. Trimming removed 1 base from V and 5 bases from J; junction bases left unmatched: 6. The germline CDR1 and CDR2 sequences are SGDLS and YYNGEE. The CDR3 loop spans 16 amino acids. The whole variable domain, filled in from reference TRBV9 and TRBJ2-2, reads DSGVTQTPKHLITATGQRVTLRCSPRSGDLSVYWYQQSLDQGLQFLIQYYNGEERAKGNILERFSAQQFPDLHSELNLSSLELGDSALYFCASSVTAGGYTGELFFGEGSRLTVL.

The chain joins TRBV5-6 to TRBJ1-1; 8 nucleotides line up with TRBD1. V trimming: 4 bases; J trimming: 6 bases; junction bases outside the gene matches: 11. This CDR3 region has 15 residues. Germline CDR1 and CDR2: SGHDT and YYEEEE. CDR3 bases: TGTGCCAGCAGCATCCGGACAGGGTGGGAGGCTGAAGCTTTCTTT. As protein: CASSIRTGWEAEAFF. The full variable domain, its missing parts supplied by reference TRBV5-6 and TRBJ1-1, is DAGVTQSPTHLIKTRGQQVTLRCSPKSGHDTVSWYQQALGQGPQFIFQYYEEEERQRGNFPDRFSGHQFPNYSSELNVNALLLGDSALYLCASSIRTGWEAEAFFGQGTRLTVV.

V is TRBV30 and J is TRBJ2-1; 8 bases fit TRBD2. J was trimmed by 14 bases and V by 4 bases; bases with no gene match: 19. The CDR3 has 15 amino acids. Per germline, CDR1 GTSNPN and CDR2 SVGIG (reference sequence). As DNA, the CDR3 is TGTGCCTGGACCTTCATAGCGGGATCTGGTTCCTCGGAGTTCTTC. As protein: CAWTFIAGSGSSEFF.

The chain recombines TRBV2 with TRBJ1-2; D is unclear. The CDR3 has 15 residues. In germline, CDR1 is SNHLY, CDR2 FYNNEI. V lost 1 base and J 4 bases, leaving 13 bases between the germline ends. CDR3 sequence reads: CASSEGPPMAYGYTF. Here the CDR3 DNA reads TGTGCCAGCAGTGAAGGGCCCCCCATGGCCTATGGCTACACCTTC.

The table lists this clone with a count of one. This chain joins TRBV11-2 and TRBJ2-3; TRBD2 aligns across 8 bases. CDR1 SGHAT and CDR2 FQNNGV come from the germline V gene. The CDR3 has 17 amino acids. Trimming took 3 bases from V and 0 from J; bases not matched to a gene: 8. CDR3 nucleotide sequence: TGTGCCAGCAGCTTTTTAGCCACGGGAGGGAGCACAGATACGCAGTATTTT. It translates to CASSFLATGGSTDTQYF.

V and J are TRBV1 and TRBJ2-7; TRBD2 reflects the table's D call only, with no check against the DNA. TRBV1 is a documented pseudogene. This CDR3 is 15 amino acids long. The CDR3, as DNA: TGCACCAGCAGCCAAGGTTTTGCGGGGTTCTACGAGCAGTACTTC. Protein: CTSSQGFAGFYEQYF.

This clone was seen once. The chain links TRBV2 to TRBJ1-1; TRBD1 might be the D (6 bases). Trimming pared 5 bases from V and 0 bases from J, leaving 10 bases between. The CDR3 runs to 14 residues. From germline, CDR1 is SNHLY and CDR2 FYNNEI. The CDR3 DNA is TGTGCCAGCAGTATCACAGGGATGAACACTGAAGCTTTCTTT. It is translated as CASSITGMNTEAFF.

In nucleotides, the CDR3 is TGTGCCATCAGTGATCGGGCAGGGAGGACCTACGAGCAGTACTTC. This gives the protein CAISDRAGRTYEQYF. J is TRBJ2-7 and V is TRBV10-3, with a tentative D call TRBD2 (6 bases). Per the germline V gene, CDR1 is ENHRY and CDR2 is SYGVKD. Trimming pared 3 bases from V and 2 bases from J, leaving 14 bases between. The CDR3 has 15 amino acids.

V is TRBV12-5 and J is TRBJ1-1; D not resolved. In germline, CDR1 is LGHNT, CDR2 FRNRAP. Trimming left V 6 bases short and J 5 bases short, with 22 bases between. The CDR3 extends over 16 amino acids. CDR3 DNA: TGTGCTAGTGGCCCCCCCTACGACCGGGGTGAGACTGAAGCTTTCTTT. This encodes CASGPPYDRGETEAFF.

J is TRBJ2-2 and V is TRBV9, with 13 bases lining up with TRBD2. Germline assignment: CDR1 SGDLS and CDR2 YYNGEE. The CDR3 runs 16 residues. The trim removed 4 bases at V and 5 bases at J, leaving 5 bases unmatched. CDR3 sequence: CASSPRTSGRTGELFF. In nucleotides, the CDR3 is TGTGCCAGCAGCCCACGGACTAGCGGGAGAACCGGGGAGCTGTTTTTT.

The chain links TRBV15 to TRBJ2-7; D is unclear. Trimming took 1 base from V and 6 from J, leaving 10 bases between them. This CDR3 has 13 residues. Germline V gene sequence: CDR1 LNHNV, CDR2 YYDKDF (reference sequence). CDR3 protein: CATSRVPRVEQYF. The CDR3 nucleotides read TGTGCCACCAGCAGAGTACCGCGAGTCGAGCAGTACTTC.

The chain joins TRBV19 to TRBJ2-2; TRBD2 matches at 9 bases. The CDR3 loop spans 16 amino acids. J was trimmed by 2 bases and V by 5 bases; bases with no gene match: 6. The germline V gene encodes CDR1 LNHDA and CDR2 SQIVND (reference sequence). CDR3 coding DNA: TGTGCCAGTAGTCCTTGGCTAGCGGGAAACACCGGGGAGCTGTTTTTT. It translates to CASSPWLAGNTGELFF.

The gene calls are TRBV28 and TRBJ2-1; 8 bases are a match to TRBD2. In germline, CDR1 is MDHEN, CDR2 SYDVKM. Trimming took 2 bases from V and 7 from J; bases not matched to a gene: 4. The CDR3 consists of 14 residues. CDR3 nucleotide sequence: TGTGCCAGCAGTTTAGCGGGAGGATGTAATGAGCAGTTCTTC. Its translation is CASSLAGGCNEQFF.